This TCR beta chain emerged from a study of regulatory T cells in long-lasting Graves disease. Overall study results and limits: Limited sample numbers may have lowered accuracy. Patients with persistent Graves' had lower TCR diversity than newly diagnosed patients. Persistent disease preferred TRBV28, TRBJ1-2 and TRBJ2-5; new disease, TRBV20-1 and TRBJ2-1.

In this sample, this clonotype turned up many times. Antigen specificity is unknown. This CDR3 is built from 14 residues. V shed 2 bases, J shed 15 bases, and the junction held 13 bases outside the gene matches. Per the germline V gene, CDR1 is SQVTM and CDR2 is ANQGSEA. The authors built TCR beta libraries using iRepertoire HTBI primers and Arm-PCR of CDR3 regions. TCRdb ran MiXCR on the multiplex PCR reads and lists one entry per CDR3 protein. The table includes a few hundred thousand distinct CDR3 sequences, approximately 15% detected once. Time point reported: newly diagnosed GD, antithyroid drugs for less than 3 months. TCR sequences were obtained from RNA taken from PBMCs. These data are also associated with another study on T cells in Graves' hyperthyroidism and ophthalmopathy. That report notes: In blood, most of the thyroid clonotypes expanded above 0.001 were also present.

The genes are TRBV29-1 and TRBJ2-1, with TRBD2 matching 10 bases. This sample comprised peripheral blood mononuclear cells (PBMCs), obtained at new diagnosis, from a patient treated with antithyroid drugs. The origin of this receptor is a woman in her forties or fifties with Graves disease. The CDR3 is CSVEMGLATQIGFF. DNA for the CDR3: TGCAGCGTTGAAATGGGACTAGCGACGCAGATCGGGTTCTTC.